This TCR beta chain was identified in a study of human T cells and chemical hapten exposure. Across the whole study: Skin on the upper inner arm, around 2 cm by around 2 cm in size, was sensitized with 2% DPC.

After removal of 2 bases from V and 6 bases from J, the junction contained 19 bases not matched to a gene. Germline V CDR1 and CDR2: SQVTM, ANQGSEA. The CDR3 length is 19 residues. Sample time point: patch test 1, 2 weeks after DPC sensitization. Treatment reported: therapeutic diphenylcyclopropenone sensitization with weekly scalp DPC. Findings of the study overall: Because all patients had alopecia, their immune responses might differ from healthy ones. Compared to controls, expanded TCRs made significantly more large clusters of similar CDR3s. TCRs above 1 in 1000 frequency stayed constant with DPC sensitization.

TCRdb analysed the RACE reads with MiXCR anew, one entry per CDR3 protein. Of tens of thousands of distinct CDR3 sequences in the sample, around 10% were seen once. This clonotype appeared a few times. Its antigen is currently unknown. The V gene is TRBV29-1, the J gene TRBJ2-1; 10 nucleotides match TRBD2. The sequence came from a woman aged 45-65 years with alopecia areata. Some clones in this sample may be carry-over from other donors' samples. Specimen: whole blood, collected in connection with sensitization to the hapten diphenylcyclopropenone (DPC). This CDR3 reads CSVEWDPAKAGGSGNEQFF. In DNA form, the CDR3 reads TGCAGCGTTGAATGGGACCCCGCCAAAGCGGGAGGGTCCGGCAATGAGCAGTTCTTC.